Presented here are 21 T cell receptor beta chains from one specimen sequenced in a study of monozygotic twins with cystic fibrosis. TCRdb's table, derived via immunoSEQ multiplex PCR, lists solely in-frame clones and lacks some. The sample shows around 25,000 clones, about 96% of them seen only once. The sequencing input was blood. Receptor source: a girl between 2 and 10 years old with cystic fibrosis.

This chain links TRBV5-1 with TRBJ2-3; D call uncertain. CDR1 is SGHRS and CDR2 is YFSETQ in the germline V gene. This CDR3 has 16 residues. Trimming removed 0 bases at V and 1 base at J, with 12 bases between. Written as DNA, the CDR3 is TGCGCCAGCAGCTTGGCGAGAAAAGGAGGCACAGATACGCAGTATTTT. As protein: CASSLARKGGTDTQYF.

This chain connects TRBV29-1 to TRBJ1-2, with a tentative D call TRBD1 (6 bases). The CDR3 extends over 11 amino acids. V was trimmed by 7 bases and J by 4 bases, leaving 10 bases between them. Per the germline V gene, CDR1 is SQVTM and CDR2 is ANQGSEA. CDR3 nucleotides: TGCAGCGGACAGGCGCTCTATGGCTACACCTTC. Amino acid sequence: CSGQALYGYTF. The full variable domain, rest sourced from reference TRBV29-1 and TRBJ1-2, is SAVISQKPSRDICQRGTSLTIQCQVDSQVTMMFWYRQQPGQSLTLIATANQGSEATYESGFVIDKFPISRPNLTFSTLTVSNMSPEDSSIYLCSGQALYGYTFGSGTRLTVV.

The rearrangement joins TRBV7-6 to TRBJ1-2, with D possibly TRBD1 on 5 matching bases. The CDR3 is 18 amino acids. CDR1 is SGHVS, CDR2 FNYEAQ, per germline. Trimming took 5 bases from V and 2 from J, leaving 24 bases between them. The CDR3 loop is CASSTIGDWGEGNYGYTF. Written as DNA, the CDR3 is TGTGCCAGCAGCACCATAGGAGATTGGGGGGAGGGGAACTATGGCTACACCTTC.

This clone was observed once. The chain recombines TRBV19 with TRBJ2-7; D assignment may be TRBD1 or TRBD2 (5 bases each). V dropped 4 bases and J dropped 0 bases, with 16 bases sitting between them. Looked up from germline, CDR1 is LNHDA and CDR2 is SQIVND (reference sequence). The CDR3 has 16 amino acids. This CDR3 is CASSRWDASGSYEQYF. In nucleotides, the CDR3 is TGTGCCAGTAGTAGATGGGACGCCTCAGGCTCCTACGAGCAGTACTTC.

The V gene is TRBV10-3, the J gene TRBJ1-2; D not resolved. The CDR3 is made up of 12 amino acids. Trimming took 7 bases from V and 4 from J, leaving 10 bases between them. Germline CDR1 and CDR2: ENHRY and SYGVKD. The CDR3 region has the DNA TGTGCCATCACTGACTGGACCTATGGCTACACCTTC. Its protein product is CAITDWTYGYTF.

The chain couples TRBV10-3 to TRBJ1-3; TRBD1 matches at 7 bases. This CDR3 is built from 15 residues. CDR1 is ENHRY and CDR2 is SYGVKD in the germline V gene. Unmatched junction bases numbered 5, after V lost 6 bases and J lost 0 bases. The CDR3 loop is CAISTGTASGNTIYF. CDR3 nucleotides: TGTGCCATCAGCACAGGGACAGCCTCTGGAAACACCATATATTTT.

The genes are TRBV29-1 and TRBJ1-1; 9 bases line up with TRBD1. Germline loops: CDR1 SQVTM, CDR2 ANQGSEA. The junction had 18 bases not matched to a gene; V was cut back by 8 bases and J by 8 bases. The CDR3 is made up of 15 amino acids. CDR3 in amino acids: CSPRQGGCQPQEAFF. CDR3 bases: TGCAGCCCTCGACAGGGGGGATGCCAGCCACAAGAAGCTTTCTTT.

The chain links TRBV5-1 to TRBJ2-7; TRBD2 aligns across 7 bases. This CDR3 comprises 16 residues. The J segment lost 0 bases and the V segment lost 0 bases, leaving 6 bases of the junction unmatched. CDR1 SGHRS and CDR2 YFSETQ come from the germline V gene. CDR3: CASSLASGRASYEQYF. CDR3 bases: TGCGCCAGCAGCTTGGCCAGTGGGAGGGCCTCCTACGAGCAGTACTTC.

V is TRBV7-9 and J is TRBJ2-1; either TRBD1 or TRBD2 may fit D (5 bases each). The CDR3 sequence is 17 residues long. V lost 4 bases and J lost 5, with 21 bases in between. CDR1 SEHNR and CDR2 FQNEAQ come from the germline V gene (reference sequence). CDR3 region: CASSSSLTARGHNEQFF. The CDR3 DNA is TGTGCCAGCAGCTCCTCTTTGACAGCTCGAGGGCACAATGAGCAGTTCTTC.

V gene TRBV6-1 combines with J gene TRBJ2-1; tentatively, D is TRBD2 (5 bases). Germline CDR1 MNHNS, CDR2 SASEGT. Trimming stripped 6 bases from V and 0 bases from J, with 9 bases between. This CDR3 has 14 residues. Here the CDR3 reads CASRRDSSYNEQFF. The CDR3 region has the DNA TGTGCCAGCAGGAGGGATTCCTCCTACAATGAGCAGTTCTTC.

V usage is TRBV5-1 and J usage is TRBJ2-1; D not certain. There are 15 residues in the CDR3. The V gene's germline CDR1 is SGHRS and CDR2 YFSETQ. Trimming took 4 bases from V and 3 from J, leaving 14 bases between them. DNA for the CDR3: TGCGCCAGCAGCCACCACCAGACGCTCTACAATGAGCAGTTCTTC. This encodes CASSHHQTLYNEQFF.

The chain joins TRBV9 to TRBJ1-3, with unresolved D. Germline lookup yields CDR1 SGDLS and CDR2 YYNGEE. The CDR3 covers 18 residues. The ends were cut back, 3 bases at V and 5 bases at J, with 24 bases in the middle. This chain's CDR3 is CASSALSPGLEPRNTIYF. The CDR3 region has the DNA TGTGCCAGCAGCGCTCTATCCCCGGGCCTAGAACCGAGAAACACCATATATTTT.

CDR3 amino acids: CASSLKLGQGFYGYTF. The DNA for the CDR3 is TGCGCCAGCAGCCTGAAACTGGGCCAGGGTTTTTATGGCTACACCTTC. This chain links TRBV4-1 with TRBJ1-2, with a tentative D call TRBD1 (5 bases). CDR3 size: 16 residues. Trimming shortened V by 4 bases and J by 5 bases, and 20 bases separated the two germline ends. From germline, CDR1 is MGHRA and CDR2 YSYEKL.

This chain joins TRBV16 and TRBJ1-5, with 7 bases lining up with TRBD1. Germline V gives CDR1 KGHSY, CDR2 FQNENV. This CDR3 comprises 17 residues. V shed 5 bases and J 0 bases; nucleotides not matched to a gene: 10. The CDR3 sequence is CASSVGGQSYSNQPQHF. CDR3 DNA: TGTGCCAGCAGCGTAGGGGGACAGAGCTATAGCAATCAGCCCCAGCATTTT.

The chain is built from TRBV7-2 and TRBJ1-1; D is possibly TRBD1 (5 bases). V was pared by 5 bases and J by 0 bases, with 13 bases between. The CDR3 is made up of 15 amino acids. Germline CDR1 reads SGHTA; CDR2 reads FQGNSA. The CDR3: CASSLWGRVNTEAFF. CDR3 DNA: TGTGCCAGCAGCCTATGGGGACGGGTGAACACTGAAGCTTTCTTT.

The chain has TRBV5-1 and TRBJ1-1; 7 bases are shared with TRBD1. The V gene's germline CDR1 is SGHRS and CDR2 YFSETQ. This CDR3 is 14 amino acids long. Trimming removed 3 bases from V and 1 base from J; junction bases left unmatched: 3. Here the CDR3 reads CASSSGQPNTEAFF. The DNA of the CDR3 is TGCGCCAGCAGCTCGGGACAGCCGAACACTGAAGCTTTCTTT.

The genes are TRBV4-2 and TRBJ2-5; D is possibly TRBD1 (5 bases). CDR3 length: 14 residues. Trimming removed 1 base from V and 3 bases from J, with 9 bases in between. The germline V gene encodes CDR1 LGHNA and CDR2 YNFKEQ. Here the CDR3 reads CASSQALGEETQYF. The DNA of the CDR3 is TGTGCCAGCAGCCAAGCTCTAGGGGAAGAGACCCAGTACTTC.

The chain uses TRBV28 and TRBJ2-2; TRBD2 might be the D (6 bases). The length of the CDR3 is 14 residues. Germline assignment: CDR1 MDHEN and CDR2 SYDVKM. V was shortened by 7 bases and J by 7 bases, with 16 bases between the two germline ends. CDR3 in DNA: TGTGCCAGCACGGGCGGGGTTTTGATCGGGGAGCTGTTTTTT. Protein product: CASTGGVLIGELFF.

This rearrangement joins TRBV5-1 to TRBJ2-1, with 8 bases lining up with TRBD2. V trimming: 4 bases; J trimming: 8 bases; junction bases outside the gene matches: 17. Germline V lookup: CDR1 SGHRS, CDR2 YFSETQ. The CDR3 has 17 residues. Here the CDR3 DNA reads TGCGCCAGCAGCGCAGCGGGAGAGGTACAATCCGACGATGAGCAGTTCTTC. Protein sequence: CASSAAGEVQSDDEQFF. The whole variable domain, remainder taken from reference TRBV5-1 and TRBJ2-1, is KAGVTQTPRYLIKTRGQQVTLSCSPISGHRSVSWYQQTPGQGLQFLFEYFSETQRNKGNFPGRFSGRQFSNSRSEMNVSTLELGDSALYLCASSAAGEVQSDDEQFFGPGTRLTVL.

This clone was detected once. The chain joins TRBV28 to TRBJ2-1; D is possibly TRBD2 (7 bases). V lost 4 bases and J 6 bases, leaving 22 bases between the germline ends. Germline CDR1 MDHEN, CDR2 SYDVKM. The CDR3 has 17 residues. In DNA, the CDR3 is TGTGCCAGCAGTTCGTTATTGAGGGGGGAGGGCGGCAATGAGCAGTTCTTC. It translates to CASSSLLRGEGGNEQFF.

The genes are TRBV29-1 and TRBJ2-7, with 9 bases that match TRBD1. The germline CDR1 and CDR2 sequences are SQVTM and ANQGSEA. With 6 bases clipped from V and 3 bases from J, the junction kept 9 bases outside the gene matches. This CDR3 is 14 amino acids long. CDR3 coding DNA: TGCAGCGTCAAGGCGGGACAGGGTTACTACGAGCAGTACTTC. Its translation is CSVKAGQGYYEQYF.